Each of the 21 T cell receptor beta chains below was sequenced from the same sample in a study of shared clonotypes between healthy human individuals. Measured with immunoSEQ multiplex PCR; TCRdb has only the in-frame clones, and not every one. This table has around 350,000 clones, around 67% appearing once. Sequences were obtained from memory CD4+ T cells sorted from blood. The subset denotes: CD45RA-negative fraction. Every receptor here comes from a man aged 25 to 40 in good health.

The sample holds one count of this clone. The chain carries TRBV27 and TRBJ2-7; 11 bases are shared with TRBD1. This CDR3 is built from 15 residues. Trimming took 4 bases from V and 4 from J; bases not matched to a gene: 6. The germline V gene encodes CDR1 MNHEY and CDR2 SMNVEV (reference sequence). The CDR3 coding sequence is TGTGCCAGCAGTTCTCACGGGACAGGGGGATACGAGCAGTACTTC. This encodes CASSSHGTGGYEQYF.

This clone was seen a few times. This chain connects TRBV6-6 to TRBJ2-3; the match to TRBD1 covers 8 bases. Germline CDR1 is MNHNY and CDR2 is SVGAGI (reference sequence). Unmatched junction bases numbered 7, after V lost 4 bases and J lost 4 bases. The CDR3 has 15 amino acids. The CDR3 DNA reads as TGTGCCAGCAGTTTAGGGCAGGGGGCATCAGATACGCAGTATTTT. Residues: CASSLGQGASDTQYF.

This sequence joins TRBV25-1 and TRBJ2-5; 7 positions match TRBD2. CDR1 and CDR2 (germline): MGHDK, SYGVNS. With V trimmed by 1 base and J by 5 bases, 1 base remained unmatched. The CDR3 is 13 amino acids. CDR3 amino acids: CASSEWTRETQYF. In nucleotides, the CDR3 is TGTGCCAGCAGTGAATGGACTAGGGAGACCCAGTACTTC. Looking up the rest from reference TRBV25-1 and TRBJ2-5 gives the full variable domain: EADIYQTPRYLVIGTGKKITLECSQTMGHDKMYWYQQDPGMELHLIHYSYGVNSTEKGDLSSESTVSRIRTEHFPLTLESARPSHTSQYLCASSEWTRETQYFGPGTRLLVL.

The rearrangement joins TRBV4-2 to TRBJ2-7; 10 bases map to TRBD2. In germline, CDR1 is LGHNA, CDR2 YNFKEQ. The V gene end was trimmed by 1 base and the J gene end by 2 bases; junction bases not matched to a gene: 2. This CDR3 has 15 residues. In nucleotides, the CDR3 is TGTGCCAGCAGCCAAGGAACTAGCGGGACCTACGAGCAGTACTTC. This gives the protein CASSQGTSGTYEQYF.

This sequence joins TRBV7-9 and TRBJ2-2; no clear D gene. CDR3 length: 13 residues. Germline V gives CDR1 SEHNR, CDR2 FQNEAQ (reference sequence). The V and J ends lost 2 bases and 7 bases respectively, with 8 bases between them. CDR3 nucleotide sequence: TGTGCCAGCAGCTTACGTGCCAGCGGGGAGCTGTTTTTT. Translating it yields CASSLRASGELFF.

Written as DNA, the CDR3 is TGTGCCAGTAGTAGGGGACTAGCGGGCCTCACCGGGGAGCTGTTTTTT. Its translation: CASSRGLAGLTGELFF. V usage is TRBV19 and J usage is TRBJ2-2, with 12 bases lining up with TRBD2. From germline, CDR1 is LNHDA and CDR2 SQIVND (reference sequence). The CDR3 is 16 residues long. V lost 4 bases to trimming and J lost 4 bases; unmatched junction nucleotides: 4. Combining the CDR3 with reference TRBV19 and TRBJ2-2 gives the whole variable domain DGGITQSPKYLFRKEGQNVTLSCEQNLNHDAMYWYRQDPGQGLRLIYYSQIVNDFQKGDIAEGYSVSREKKESFPLTVTSAQKNPTAFYLCASSRGLAGLTGELFFGEGSRLTVL.

The J gene is TRBJ2-5, the V gene TRBV28; perhaps TRBD1 as D (6 bases). There are 15 residues in the CDR3. V was pared by 5 bases and J by 2 bases, with 15 bases between. Germline CDR1 and CDR2: MDHEN and SYDVKM. The CDR3 DNA follows: TGTGCCAGCAGTCAAACCCGGGACACTCAAGAGACCCAGTACTTC. Amino acids: CASSQTRDTQETQYF.

This clone was picked up one time. The chain combines TRBV7-2 with TRBJ1-2; TRBD1 is a possible D gene (5 bases). The CDR3 spans 16 residues. Per germline, CDR1 SGHTA and CDR2 FQGNSA. Trimming cost V 5 bases and J 4 bases, with 20 bases left between them. The CDR3 nucleotides read TGTGCCAGCAGCCCGGGGAGGGGTGAACTCGGCTATGGCTACACCTTC. Its translation: CASSPGRGELGYGYTF.

The gene calls are TRBV11-2 and TRBJ2-5; weak D call: TRBD1 (5 bases). Germline-derived CDR1 and CDR2 are SGHAT and FQNNGV. V was pared by 2 bases and J by 7 bases, with 20 bases between. The CDR3 runs to 16 residues. The CDR3 DNA sequence: TGTGCCAGCAGCTTAAGGCTAGATGGCAGGGATGGGACCCAGTACTTC. It specifies CASSLRLDGRDGTQYF.

The genes are TRBV28 and TRBJ2-7; the match to TRBD1 covers 8 bases. Per germline, CDR1 MDHEN and CDR2 SYDVKM. Trimming removed 6 bases from V and 2 bases from J; junction bases left unmatched: 9. This CDR3 region has 15 residues. This CDR3 is CASRIKTGVPYEQYF. The CDR3 coding sequence is TGTGCCAGCAGGATAAAGACAGGGGTCCCCTACGAGCAGTACTTC.

This chain uses TRBV2 with TRBJ1-6; D is unclear. This CDR3 is 14 amino acids long. Germline lookup yields CDR1 SNHLY and CDR2 FYNNEI. Trimming left V 1 base short and J 5 bases short, with 6 bases between. The CDR3 loop is CASSEVGDNSPLHF. CDR3 bases: TGTGCCAGCAGTGAAGTGGGAGATAATTCACCCCTCCACTTT.

The V and J genes are TRBV7-8 and TRBJ2-7; TRBD1 is a possible D gene (6 bases). V was pared by 5 bases and J by 0 bases, with 17 bases between. CDR1 and CDR2 from the germline V gene are SGHVS and FQNEAQ. The CDR3 length is 16 residues. CDR3 sequence: CASSRPRDRNSYEQYF. For the CDR3, the DNA is TGTGCCAGCAGCCGACCTCGCGACAGGAACTCCTACGAGCAGTACTTC.

The chain recombines TRBV11-2 with TRBJ2-5; D unresolved. CDR1 and CDR2 (germline): SGHAT, FQNNGV. The CDR3 extends over 14 amino acids. Trimming took 5 bases from V and 5 from J, leaving 15 bases between them. CDR3 DNA: TGTGCCAGCAGCCCTCAGAGGCTATCGGAGACCCAGTACTTC. It specifies CASSPQRLSETQYF. Full variable domain (missing parts from reference TRBV11-2 and TRBJ2-5): EAGVAQSPRYKIIEKRQSVAFWCNPISGHATLYWYQQILGQGPKLLIQFQNNGVVDDSQLPKDRFSAERLKGVDSTLKIQPAKLEDSAVYLCASSPQRLSETQYFGPGTRLLVL.

This clone showed up just a few times. The V gene is TRBV2, the J gene TRBJ2-7; the match to TRBD1 covers 7 bases. Germline CDR1 SNHLY, CDR2 FYNNEI. The CDR3 is made up of 14 amino acids. V lost 6 bases and J lost 7; bases outside the gene matches: 12. In nucleotides, the CDR3 is TGTGCCAGCAGCGAACAGGGGCCCGAGGGGGAGCAGTACTTC. Translation gives CASSEQGPEGEQYF.

This chain links TRBV5-6 with TRBJ2-7; D is unresolved. V shed 2 bases and J shed 3 bases, with 6 bases lying between them. This CDR3 has 12 residues. Germline lookup yields CDR1 SGHDT and CDR2 YYEEEE. For the CDR3, the DNA is TGTGCCAGCAGCTTACCCTTCTACGAGCAGTACTTC. Protein sequence: CASSLPFYEQYF.

This clone was observed a few times. The chain recombines TRBV9 with TRBJ2-2, with TRBD2 as a possible D gene (5 bases). V dropped 4 bases and J dropped 0 bases, with 19 bases sitting between them. The CDR3 totals 18 residues. The germline V gene encodes CDR1 SGDLS and CDR2 YYNGEE. The DNA for the CDR3 is TGTGCCAGCAGCCCAAGGCCCCCTTTACTAGCGAACACCGGGGAGCTGTTTTTT. Its translation: CASSPRPPLLANTGELFF.

This sequence joins TRBV28 and TRBJ2-5, with D tentatively TRBD2 (5 bases). Germline V gives CDR1 MDHEN, CDR2 SYDVKM. Trimming took off 5 bases at V and 1 base at J, with 14 bases between the two ends. This CDR3 is 15 amino acids long. The chain's CDR3 is CASSPQSGFQETQYF. The CDR3, as DNA: TGTGCCAGCAGTCCCCAGAGCGGATTCCAAGAGACCCAGTACTTC.

The chain recombines TRBV9 with TRBJ1-2, with D maybe TRBD1 (5 bases). This CDR3 contains 20 residues. The germline V gene encodes CDR1 SGDLS and CDR2 YYNGEE. V was pared by 0 bases and J by 4 bases, with 28 bases between. The CDR3 region has the DNA TGTGCCAGCAGCGTAGGGGCAGGGATGATTGGCCAGAGGAAGATCTATGGCTACACCTTC. Encoded protein: CASSVGAGMIGQRKIYGYTF.

The rearrangement joins TRBV5-4 to TRBJ2-7, with 13 bases fitting TRBD2. In germline, CDR1 is SGHNT, CDR2 YYREEE (reference sequence). This CDR3 comprises 15 residues. Unmatched junction bases numbered 6, after V lost 4 bases and J lost 5 bases. The CDR3 region is CASSRGTSGMNEQYF. The CDR3 bases are TGTGCCAGCAGCCGGGGGACTAGCGGGATGAACGAGCAGTACTTC.

This chain joins TRBV25-1 and TRBJ2-1; D remains unclear. The V gene's germline CDR1 is MGHDK and CDR2 SYGVNS. The CDR3 runs to 13 residues. Deletions cut 6 bases from V and 1 base from J, with 7 bases between. CDR3 protein: CASRDNSYNEQFF. As DNA, the CDR3 is TGTGCCAGCAGGGATAATTCCTACAATGAGCAGTTCTTC.

The chain employs TRBV7-7 and TRBJ2-2; weak D call: TRBD2 (5 bases). V shed 5 bases and J shed 7 bases, with 17 bases lying between them. Germline CDR1 SSHAT, CDR2 FNYEAQ (reference sequence). The CDR3 is 15 residues long. CDR3 bases: TGTGCCAGCAGCGCGAAGGGATTCCGGGGCGGGGAGCTGTTTTTT. Its protein is CASSAKGFRGGELFF.